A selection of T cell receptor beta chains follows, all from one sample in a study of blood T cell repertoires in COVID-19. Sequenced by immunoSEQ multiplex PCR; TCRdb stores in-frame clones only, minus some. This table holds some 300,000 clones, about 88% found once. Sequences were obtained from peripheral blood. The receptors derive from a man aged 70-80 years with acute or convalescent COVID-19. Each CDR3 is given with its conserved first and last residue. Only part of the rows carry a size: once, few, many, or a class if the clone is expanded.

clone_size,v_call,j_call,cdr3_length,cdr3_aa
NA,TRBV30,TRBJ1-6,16,CAWSGGIPGDNSPLHF
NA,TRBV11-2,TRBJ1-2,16,CASSLGLGGASYGYTF
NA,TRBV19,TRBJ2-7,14,CASSIDQGAYEQYF
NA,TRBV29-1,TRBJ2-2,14,CSVGTGVGTGELFF
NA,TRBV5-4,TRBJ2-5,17,CASRASPGLAGQETQYF
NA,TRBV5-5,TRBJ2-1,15,CASSLLAGSYNEQFF
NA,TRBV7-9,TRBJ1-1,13,CASNNQGAVEAFF
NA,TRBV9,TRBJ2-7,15,CASTVGDRDSYEQYF
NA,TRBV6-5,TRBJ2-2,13,CASTVMNTGELFF
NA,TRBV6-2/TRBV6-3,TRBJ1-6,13,CASSTTTNSPLHF
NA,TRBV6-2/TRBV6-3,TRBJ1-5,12,CASSGRDQPQHF
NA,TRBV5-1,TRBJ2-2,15,CASSLGTARTGELFF
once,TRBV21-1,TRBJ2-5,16,CASSKALLKGQETQYF
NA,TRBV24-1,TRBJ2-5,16,CATSDHDGGGQETQYF
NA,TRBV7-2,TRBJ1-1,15,CASSPQGAQRTEAFF
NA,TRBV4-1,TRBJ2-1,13,CASSQVLYNEQFF
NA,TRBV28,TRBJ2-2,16,CASRATGGRHTGELFF
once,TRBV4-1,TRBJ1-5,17,CASSQGTGGHSNQPQHF
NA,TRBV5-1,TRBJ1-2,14,CASSFRGRNYGYTF
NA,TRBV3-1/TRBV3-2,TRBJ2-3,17,CASSQDQKRGAADTQYF
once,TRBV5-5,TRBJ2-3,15,CASSLGQGVLNTQYF
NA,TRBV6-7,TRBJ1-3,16,CASSFRTSEAGNTIYF
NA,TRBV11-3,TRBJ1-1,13,CASSLTGATEAFF
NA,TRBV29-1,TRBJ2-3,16,CSVEGSAGSGTDTQYF
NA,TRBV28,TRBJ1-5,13,CASRLGTRQPQHF
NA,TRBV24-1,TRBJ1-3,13,CATMGQEGNTIYF
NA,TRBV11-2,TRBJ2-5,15,CASSLGDRAQETQYF
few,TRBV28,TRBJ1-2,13,CASSFGQNYGYTF
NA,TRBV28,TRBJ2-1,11,CASSYRDRQFF
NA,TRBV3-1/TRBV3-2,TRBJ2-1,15,CASSQGTSRYNEQFF
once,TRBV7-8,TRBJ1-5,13,CASSGQPNQPQHF
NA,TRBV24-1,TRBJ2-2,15,CATSDLGQRAGELFF
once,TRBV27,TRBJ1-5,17,CASSREPGQRLNQPQHF
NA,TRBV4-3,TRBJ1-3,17,CASSQDWSGFYPDTIYF
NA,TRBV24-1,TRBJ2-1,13,CATSVLPGTEQFF
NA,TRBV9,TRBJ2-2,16,CASARQAFANTGELFF
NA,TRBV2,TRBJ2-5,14,CASSEWQGVETQYF
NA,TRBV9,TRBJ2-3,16,CASSVDISGGYATQYF
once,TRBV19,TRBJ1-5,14,CASSVPGGDQPQHF
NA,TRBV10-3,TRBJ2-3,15,CAIRARLEGTDTQYF
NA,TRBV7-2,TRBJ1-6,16,CASSLGGKGTGSPLHF
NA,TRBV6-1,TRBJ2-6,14,CASSESSGANVLTF
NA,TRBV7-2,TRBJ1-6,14,CASRPNSVSSPLHF
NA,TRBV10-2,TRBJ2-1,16,CASSETSGRAANEQFF
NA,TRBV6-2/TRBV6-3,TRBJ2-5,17,CASSYSPYRVYQETQYF
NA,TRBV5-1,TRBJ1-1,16,CASSLRNQGLNTEAFF
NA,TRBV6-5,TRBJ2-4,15,CASGHEKLAKNIQYF
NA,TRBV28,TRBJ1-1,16,CASSLGQGLLNTEAFF